This is a list of T cell receptor beta chains from one sample in a study of T cell changes during pregnancy in multiple sclerosis. Clones were sequenced by immunoSEQ multiplex PCR, and TCRdb holds only the in-frame ones, with some missing. The sample consists of more than 45,000 clones, 85% to 95% of them appearing once. Sequencing was performed on CD4+ T cells from peripheral blood mononuclear cells, taken in the second trimester of pregnancy. These receptor sequences come from a female donor with multiple sclerosis, enrolled in a pregnancy study. Each CDR3 is given with its conserved first and last residue. A D gene is named only where the DNA matches it firmly. Expanded clones are given a class, and other clones once, few, many or no size at all.

DNA	CDR3	V	D	length	J	size
TGTGCCAGCTCACGGACAGGCTCACCACTCACAGATACGCAGTATTTT	CASSRTGSPLTDTQYF	TRBV18	TRBD1	16	TRBJ2-3	-
TGTGCCAGCAGTCGGCGACAGTTCAACGAGCAGTACTTC	CASSRRQFNEQYF	TRBV9	-	13	TRBJ2-7	-
TGTGCCAGTAGTATGCCAGGGAGGGTCCAAGAGACCCAGTACTTC	CASSMPGRVQETQYF	TRBV19	TRBD2	15	TRBJ2-5	-
TGTGCCAGCACGGGACAGGGTTTTGAAAAACTGTTTTTT	CASTGQGFEKLFF	TRBV25-1	TRBD1	13	TRBJ1-4	-
TGCGCCAGCAGCTCTTCGACGACGGACTCCAAGCAGTTCTTC	CASSSSTTDSKQFF	TRBV5-1	-	14	TRBJ2-1	-
TGTGCCAGCAGCCCCCGGGGACTAGCGGGGGGCTACGAGCAGTACTTC	CASSPRGLAGGYEQYF	TRBV11-2	TRBD2	16	TRBJ2-7	once
TGTGCCAGCAGCGTAGCGGTAGCGGGGGGGGCAGATACGCAGTATTTT	CASSVAVAGGADTQYF	TRBV9	TRBD2	16	TRBJ2-3	-
TGCAGCGTTAGCGCGCGGCGGCCTTGGCTATCGGGACAGCACACCGGGGAGCTGTTTTTT	CSVSARRPWLSGQHTGELFF	TRBV29-1	TRBD1	20	TRBJ2-2	-
TGTGCCTGGGCTGACAGGGGGCCTGAAAAACTGTTTTTT	CAWADRGPEKLFF	TRBV30	TRBD1	13	TRBJ1-4	once
TGTGCCAGCAGCTTATCCGGGGGGGCCGTTGATACGCAGTATTTT	CASSLSGGAVDTQYF	TRBV7-3	TRBD2	15	TRBJ2-3	-
TGTGCCACCAGGGGAGGGGTCATTCAGTACTTC	CATRGGVIQYF	TRBV19	-	11	TRBJ2-4	-
TGTGCCAGCGACAGGTTCGGCTTTCAAGAGACCCAGTACTTC	CASDRFGFQETQYF	TRBV5-6	-	14	TRBJ2-5	-
TGTGCCAGCAGCCATGACAGGGGGAGCTCCTACAATGAGCAGTTCTTC	CASSHDRGSSYNEQFF	TRBV6-6	TRBD1	16	TRBJ2-1	-
TGTGCCAGCAGTTATGGTGGTCGGGGCTATGGCTACACCTTC	CASSYGGRGYGYTF	TRBV6-5	-	14	TRBJ1-2	-
TGTGCCAGCAGCTTAGGGGCAGGATATGAGGGCTACACCTTC	CASSLGAGYEGYTF	TRBV7-9	-	14	TRBJ1-2	-
TGTGCCAGCAGCATATCACGGGGGGCCCGAGGGTACGAGCAGTACTTC	CASSISRGARGYEQYF	TRBV7-9	-	16	TRBJ2-7	few
TGTGCCAGTAGTATGACAGGGGGCGCGACCTCCTATGGCTACACCTTC	CASSMTGGATSYGYTF	TRBV19	TRBD1	16	TRBJ1-2	-
TGTGCCAGCAGCCTACAGGGACAGTTAGGCTCTGGAAACACCATATATTTT	CASSLQGQLGSGNTIYF	TRBV5-5	TRBD1	17	TRBJ1-3	once
TGTGCCAGCAGCCCAGGGGTGACCTACGAGCAGTACTTC	CASSPGVTYEQYF	TRBV6-1	-	13	TRBJ2-7	-
TGTGCCAGCAGCCAAGAGGTAGGGAGAGTCAACTATGGCTACACCTTC	CASSQEVGRVNYGYTF	TRBV4-2	-	16	TRBJ1-2	-
TGTGCCAGCAGACTTGACAGGGGCTGGGGCTACACCTTC	CASRLDRGWGYTF	TRBV6-5	TRBD1	13	TRBJ1-2	-
TGTGCCAGCAGCAGTTACCAGGCAATCCCCCTCCACTTT	CASSSYQAIPLHF	TRBV21-1	-	13	TRBJ1-6	-
TGTGCCAGCAGCTTTACCGGGACAGGGTCCAACACTGAAGCTTTCTTT	CASSFTGTGSNTEAFF	TRBV7-2	TRBD1	16	TRBJ1-1	-